The present T cell receptor (beta chain) was sequenced within a study of blood T cells in healthy people across ages. Study results and limitations: Across the age range, TCR beta diversity per million T cells fell in a roughly linear way.

This clonotype occurred a few times. Its specificity is unknown. The ends lost 6 bases at V and 7 bases at J; junction bases unmatched: 9. The CDR3 runs to 14 residues. Per the germline V gene, CDR1 is SQVTM and CDR2 is ANQGSEA. Then a second PCR, running about 6 to 12 cycles, was carried out with a sample-barcoded 5' primer and a J-beta primer mix. Each CDR3 protein gets one entry after TCRdb re-called the 5' RACE reads with MiXCR. The table records some 1.6 million distinct CDR3 sequences, roughly 32% of them present only once. Sequencing was done on a sample of blood. This clonotype originated in a woman in her 30s in good health. The chain has TRBV29-1 and TRBJ2-2; 9 bases fit TRBD2. The CDR3 DNA reads TGCAGCGTGGTTAGCGGGAGAATTGGCGGGGAGCTGTTTTTT. It codes for CSVVSGRIGGELFF.